These 5 T cell receptor beta chains came from one sample sequenced in a study of blood T cell repertoires in COVID-19 (dated by TCRdb to 2018 to 2020). The receptor library was made with the immunoSEQ multiplex PCR assay. TCRdb holds this immuneACCESS table with in-frame rearrangements only. Some clones are missing; in checked studies, unresolved V genes explain under half, and the rest has no known cause. The sample records 200,000 to 300,000 clones, roughly 80% of which are singletons. The ten largest clones add up to 9.6% of the sample. Source material: peripheral blood. These receptors were obtained from a woman aged 80 or older with acute or convalescent COVID-19.

In DNA, the CDR3 is TGTGCCAGCAGGGCTACAGGGACACGGTATCAGCCCCAGCATTTT. Translated: CASRATGTRYQPQHF. J is TRBJ1-5 and V is TRBV11-3; the D gene is possibly TRBD1 (6 bases). The CDR3 spans 15 residues. The V gene lost 6 bases and the J gene lost 5 bases, with 17 bases spanning the gap. CDR1 SGHNT and CDR2 YENEEA come from the germline V gene.

The chain recombines TRBV3-1 (or the pseudogene TRBV3-2) with TRBJ2-2; unclear D gene. The CDR3 consists of 14 residues. Between the trimmed V and J ends, which lost 2 bases and 2 bases, there was a span of 6 bases. Germline V gene data show CDR1 as LGHDT and CDR2 as YNNKEL (reference sequence). The CDR3 loop reads CASSQHRNTGELFF. For the CDR3, the DNA is TGTGCCAGCAGCCAACACAGAAACACCGGGGAGCTGTTTTTT.

The J gene is TRBJ2-7, the V gene TRBV28; TRBD1 matches 8 bases. This CDR3 comprises 13 residues. The V and J ends lost 6 bases and 2 bases, in that order; junction bases with no gene match: 3. Germline V gives CDR1 MDHEN, CDR2 SYDVKM. CDR3 residues: CASRRQGTYEQYF. For the CDR3, the DNA is TGTGCCAGCAGGAGACAGGGGACCTACGAGCAGTACTTC.

A word on this clone: The sample contains more than one DNA sequence encoding this CDR3. As DNA, the CDR3 is TGTGCCAGCAGTGAAGCGCTTAGGGGTAATCAGCCCCAGCATTTT. Translating it yields CASSEALRGNQPQHF. The J gene is TRBJ1-5, the V gene TRBV2, with a tentative D call TRBD1 (5 bases). The germline V gene has CDR1 SNHLY and CDR2 FYNNEI. V dropped 0 bases and J dropped 4 bases, with 10 bases sitting between them. The CDR3 spans 15 residues.

This clone was observed a single time. J is TRBJ2-3 and V is TRBV11-2, with D possibly being TRBD2 (7 bases). V lost 3 bases and J 2 bases, leaving 9 bases between the germline ends. This CDR3 comprises 14 residues. Germline V gives CDR1 SGHAT, CDR2 FQNNGV. Here the CDR3 reads CASSLGGPTDTQYF. The CDR3 nucleotides are TGTGCCAGCAGCTTGGGGGGGCCCACAGATACGCAGTATTTT.